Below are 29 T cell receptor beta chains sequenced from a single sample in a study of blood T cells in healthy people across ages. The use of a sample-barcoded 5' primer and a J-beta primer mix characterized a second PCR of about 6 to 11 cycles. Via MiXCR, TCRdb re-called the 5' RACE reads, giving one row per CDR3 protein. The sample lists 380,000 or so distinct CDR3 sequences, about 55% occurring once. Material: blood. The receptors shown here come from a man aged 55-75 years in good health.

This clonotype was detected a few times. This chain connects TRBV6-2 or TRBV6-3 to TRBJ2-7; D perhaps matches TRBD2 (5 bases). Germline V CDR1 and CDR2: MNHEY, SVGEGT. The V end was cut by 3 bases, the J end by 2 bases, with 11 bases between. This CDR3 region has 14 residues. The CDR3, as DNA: TGTGCCAGCAGTTATGATGCGGGTCCCTACGAGCAGTACTTC. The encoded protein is CASSYDAGPYEQYF.

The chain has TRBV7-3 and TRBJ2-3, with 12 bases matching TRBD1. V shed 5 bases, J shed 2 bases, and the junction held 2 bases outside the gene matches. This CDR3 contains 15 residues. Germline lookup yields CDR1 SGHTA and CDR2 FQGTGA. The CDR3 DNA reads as TGTGCCAGCAGCAAGGGACAGGGGGCCACAGATACGCAGTATTTT. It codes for CASSKGQGATDTQYF.

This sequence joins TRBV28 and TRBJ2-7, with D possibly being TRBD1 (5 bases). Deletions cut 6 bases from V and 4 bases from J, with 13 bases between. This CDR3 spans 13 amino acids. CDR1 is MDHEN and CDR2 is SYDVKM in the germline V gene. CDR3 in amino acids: CASRLQGPYEQYF. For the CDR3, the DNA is TGTGCCAGCAGATTGCAGGGCCCTTACGAGCAGTACTTC.

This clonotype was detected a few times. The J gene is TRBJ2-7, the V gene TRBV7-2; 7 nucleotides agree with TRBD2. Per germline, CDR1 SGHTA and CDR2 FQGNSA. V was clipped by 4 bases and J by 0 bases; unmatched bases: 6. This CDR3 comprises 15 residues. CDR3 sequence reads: CASSSSWTSSYEQYF. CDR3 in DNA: TGTGCCAGCAGCTCCTCGTGGACTAGCTCCTACGAGCAGTACTTC.

This CDR3 is CNAYGEPYEQYF. The CDR3 region has the DNA TGCAATGCCTACGGTGAGCCCTACGAGCAGTACTTC. The chain carries TRBV20-1 and TRBJ2-7; no clear D gene. Per germline, CDR1 DFQATT and CDR2 SNEGSKA (reference sequence). The CDR3 has 12 amino acids.

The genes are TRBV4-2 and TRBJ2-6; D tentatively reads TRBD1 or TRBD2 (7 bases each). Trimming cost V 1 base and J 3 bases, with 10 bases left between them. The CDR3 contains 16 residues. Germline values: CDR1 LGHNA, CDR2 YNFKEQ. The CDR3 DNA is TGTGCCAGCAGCCAAGCAGGGGGGGTTGGGGCCAACGTCCTGACTTTC. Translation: CASSQAGGVGANVLTF.

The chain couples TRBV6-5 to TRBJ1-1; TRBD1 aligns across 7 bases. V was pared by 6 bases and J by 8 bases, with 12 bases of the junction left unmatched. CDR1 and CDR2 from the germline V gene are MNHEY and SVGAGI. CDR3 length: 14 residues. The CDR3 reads CASSPPGTAAEAFF. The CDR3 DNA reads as TGTGCCAGCAGCCCTCCGGGGACAGCGGCGGAAGCTTTCTTT.

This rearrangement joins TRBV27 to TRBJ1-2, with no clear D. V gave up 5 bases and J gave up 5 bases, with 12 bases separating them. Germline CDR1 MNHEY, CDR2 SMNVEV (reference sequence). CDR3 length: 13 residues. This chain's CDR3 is CASSPRVRYGYTF. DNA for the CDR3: TGTGCCAGCAGTCCCCGGGTCCGTTATGGCTACACCTTC.

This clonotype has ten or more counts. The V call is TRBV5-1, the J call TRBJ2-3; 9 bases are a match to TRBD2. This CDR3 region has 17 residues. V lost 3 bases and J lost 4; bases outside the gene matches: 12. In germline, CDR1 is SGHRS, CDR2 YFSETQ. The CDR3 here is CASSSPRGGGYADTQYF. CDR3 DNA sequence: TGCGCCAGCAGCTCCCCGCGGGGGGGGGGCTACGCAGATACGCAGTATTTT.

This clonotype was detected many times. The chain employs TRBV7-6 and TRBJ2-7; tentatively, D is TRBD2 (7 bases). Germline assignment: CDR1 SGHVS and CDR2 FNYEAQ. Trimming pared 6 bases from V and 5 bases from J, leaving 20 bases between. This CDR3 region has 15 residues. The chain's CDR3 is CASRHSEGGYHEQYF. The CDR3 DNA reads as TGTGCCAGCAGACACTCAGAGGGGGGGTACCACGAGCAGTACTTC.

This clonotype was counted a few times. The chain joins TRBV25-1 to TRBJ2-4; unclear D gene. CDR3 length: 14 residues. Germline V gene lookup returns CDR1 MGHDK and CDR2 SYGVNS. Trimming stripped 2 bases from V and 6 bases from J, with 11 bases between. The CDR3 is CASSERQRSNIQYF. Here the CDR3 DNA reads TGTGCCAGCAGTGAACGGCAGAGGTCAAACATTCAGTACTTC.

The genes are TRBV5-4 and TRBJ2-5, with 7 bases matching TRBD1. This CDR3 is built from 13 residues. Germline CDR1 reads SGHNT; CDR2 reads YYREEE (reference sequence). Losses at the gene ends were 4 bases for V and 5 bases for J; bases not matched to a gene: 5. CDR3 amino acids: CASSPTGFETQYF. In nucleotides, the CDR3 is TGTGCCAGCAGCCCGACAGGGTTTGAGACCCAGTACTTC.

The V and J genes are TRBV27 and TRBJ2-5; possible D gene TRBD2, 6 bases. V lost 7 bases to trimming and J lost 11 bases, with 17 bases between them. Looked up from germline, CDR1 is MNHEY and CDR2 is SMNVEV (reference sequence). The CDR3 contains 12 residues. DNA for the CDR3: TGTGCCAGCATCGGAGGGGATCGGGAGCAGTACTTC. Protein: CASIGGDREQYF.

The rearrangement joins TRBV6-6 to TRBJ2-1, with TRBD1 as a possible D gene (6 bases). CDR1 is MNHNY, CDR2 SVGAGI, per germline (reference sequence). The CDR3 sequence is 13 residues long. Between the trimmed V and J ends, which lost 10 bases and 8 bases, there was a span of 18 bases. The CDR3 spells CATTSTGTHEQFF. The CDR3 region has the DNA TGTGCCACCACGTCGACAGGTACCCATGAGCAGTTCTTC.

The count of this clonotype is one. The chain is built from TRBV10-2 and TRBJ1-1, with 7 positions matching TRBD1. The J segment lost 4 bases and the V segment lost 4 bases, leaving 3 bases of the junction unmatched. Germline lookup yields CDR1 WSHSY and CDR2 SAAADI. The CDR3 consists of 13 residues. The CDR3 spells CASSVTGPTEAFF. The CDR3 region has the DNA TGCGCCAGCAGTGTGACAGGGCCCACTGAAGCTTTCTTT.

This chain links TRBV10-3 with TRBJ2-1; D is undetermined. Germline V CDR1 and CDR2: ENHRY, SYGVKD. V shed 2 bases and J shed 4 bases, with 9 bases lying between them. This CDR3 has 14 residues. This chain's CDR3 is CAISEENQYNEQFF. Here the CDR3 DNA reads TGTGCCATCAGTGAGGAAAACCAATACAATGAGCAGTTCTTC.

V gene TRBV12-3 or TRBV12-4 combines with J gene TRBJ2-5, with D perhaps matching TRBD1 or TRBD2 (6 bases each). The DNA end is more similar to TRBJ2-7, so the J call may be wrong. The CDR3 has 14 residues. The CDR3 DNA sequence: TGTGCCAGCAGTTCAACGGTCGGGGGCGGCGAGCAGTACTTC. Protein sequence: CASSSTVGGGEQYF.

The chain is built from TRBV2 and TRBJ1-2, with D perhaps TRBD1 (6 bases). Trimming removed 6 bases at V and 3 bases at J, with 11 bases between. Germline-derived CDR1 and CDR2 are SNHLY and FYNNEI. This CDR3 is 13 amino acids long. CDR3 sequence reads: CASRGDTDYGYTF. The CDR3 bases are TGTGCCAGCAGGGGGGACACCGACTATGGCTACACCTTC.

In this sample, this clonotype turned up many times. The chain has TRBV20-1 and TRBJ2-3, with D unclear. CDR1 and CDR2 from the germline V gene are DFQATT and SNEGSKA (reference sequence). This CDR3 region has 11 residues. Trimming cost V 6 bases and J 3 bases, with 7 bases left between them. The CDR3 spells CSASLTDTQYF. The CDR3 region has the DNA TGCAGTGCGAGCCTGACAGATACGCAGTATTTT.

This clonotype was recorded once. CDR3 DNA: TGCGCCAACAGCTACCGGGGTACTGAAGCTTTCTTT. Protein product: CANSYRGTEAFF. The chain is built from TRBV10-1 and TRBJ1-1; D remains unclear. This CDR3 contains 12 residues. The germline V gene encodes CDR1 WNHNN and CDR2 SYGVQD (reference sequence). V lost 10 bases to trimming and J lost 5 bases, with 14 bases between them.

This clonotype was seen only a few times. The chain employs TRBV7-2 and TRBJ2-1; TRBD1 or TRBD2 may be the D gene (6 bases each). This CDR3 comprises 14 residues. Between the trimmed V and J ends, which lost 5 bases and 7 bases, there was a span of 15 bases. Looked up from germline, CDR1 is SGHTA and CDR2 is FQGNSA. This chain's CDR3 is CASSPVRGRNEQFF. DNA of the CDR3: TGTGCCAGCAGCCCCGTTAGGGGGAGGAATGAGCAGTTCTTC.

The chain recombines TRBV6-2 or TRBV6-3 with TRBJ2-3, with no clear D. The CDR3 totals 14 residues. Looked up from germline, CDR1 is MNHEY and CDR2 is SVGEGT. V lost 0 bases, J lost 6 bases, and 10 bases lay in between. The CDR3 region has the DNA TGTGCCAGCAGTTACTCTGCTAAGTCTGATACGCAGTATTTT. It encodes CASSYSAKSDTQYF.

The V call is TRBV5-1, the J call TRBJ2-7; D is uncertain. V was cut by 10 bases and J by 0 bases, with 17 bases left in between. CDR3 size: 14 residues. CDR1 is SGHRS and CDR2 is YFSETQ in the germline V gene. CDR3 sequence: CASARTASSYEQYF. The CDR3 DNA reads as TGCGCCTCAGCCCGGACCGCGAGCTCCTACGAGCAGTACTTC.

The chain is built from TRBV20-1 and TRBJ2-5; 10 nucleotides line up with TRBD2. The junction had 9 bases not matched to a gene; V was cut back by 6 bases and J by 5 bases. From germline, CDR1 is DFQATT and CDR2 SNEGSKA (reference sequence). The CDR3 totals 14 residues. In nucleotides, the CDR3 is TGCAGTGCGACCATAGCGGGAGGAACGGAGACCCAGTACTTC. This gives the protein CSATIAGGTETQYF.

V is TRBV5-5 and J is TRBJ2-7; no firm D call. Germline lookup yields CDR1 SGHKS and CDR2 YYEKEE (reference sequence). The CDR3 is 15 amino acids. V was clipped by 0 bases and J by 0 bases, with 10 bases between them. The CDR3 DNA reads TGTGCCAGCAGCTTGGTGGGCCAACCCTCCTACGAGCAGTACTTC. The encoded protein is CASSLVGQPSYEQYF. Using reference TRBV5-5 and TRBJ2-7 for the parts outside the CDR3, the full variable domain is DAGVTQSPTHLIKTRGQQVTLRCSPISGHKSVSWYQQVLGQGPQFIFQYYEKEERGRGNFPDRFSARQFPNYSSELNVNALLLGDSALYLCASSLVGQPSYEQYFGPGTRLTVT.

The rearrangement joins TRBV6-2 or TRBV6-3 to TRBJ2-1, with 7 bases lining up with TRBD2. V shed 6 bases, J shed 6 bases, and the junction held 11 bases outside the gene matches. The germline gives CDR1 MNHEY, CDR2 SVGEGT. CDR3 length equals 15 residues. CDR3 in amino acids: CASRRQRGVGNEQFF. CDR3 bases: TGTGCCAGCAGACGACAGCGGGGAGTCGGCAATGAGCAGTTCTTC.

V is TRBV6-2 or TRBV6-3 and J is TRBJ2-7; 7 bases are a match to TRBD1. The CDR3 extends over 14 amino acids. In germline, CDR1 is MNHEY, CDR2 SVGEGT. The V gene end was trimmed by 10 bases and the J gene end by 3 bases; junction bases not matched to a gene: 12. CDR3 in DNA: TGTGCCACCCTCGAGGGCAGGGGGTACTACGAGCAGTACTTC. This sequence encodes CATLEGRGYYEQYF.

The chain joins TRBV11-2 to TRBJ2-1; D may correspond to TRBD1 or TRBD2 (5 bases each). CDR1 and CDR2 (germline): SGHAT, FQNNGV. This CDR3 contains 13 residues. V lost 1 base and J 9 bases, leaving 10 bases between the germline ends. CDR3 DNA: TGTGCCAGCAGCTTAGCCGGGGCGCGTGAGCAGTTCTTC. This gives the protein CASSLAGAREQFF. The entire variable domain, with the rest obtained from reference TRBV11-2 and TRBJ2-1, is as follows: EAGVAQSPRYKIIEKRQSVAFWCNPISGHATLYWYQQILGQGPKLLIQFQNNGVVDDSQLPKDRFSAERLKGVDSTLKIQPAKLEDSAVYLCASSLAGAREQFFGPGTRLTVL.

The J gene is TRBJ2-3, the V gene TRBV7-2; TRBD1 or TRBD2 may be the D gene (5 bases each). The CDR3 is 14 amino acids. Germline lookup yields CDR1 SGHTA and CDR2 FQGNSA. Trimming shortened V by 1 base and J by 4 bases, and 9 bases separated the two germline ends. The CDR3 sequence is CASSLGMGADTQYF. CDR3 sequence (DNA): TGTGCCAGCAGCTTAGGAATGGGGGCAGATACGCAGTATTTT.